These 2 T cell receptor beta chains were all obtained from the same sample, sequenced in a study of cytomegalovirus exposure and HLA in healthy donors. Method: immunoSEQ multiplex PCR; TCRdb's copy keeps in-frame clones and lacks some. The repertoire holds about 140,000 clones, with almost 85% as singletons. The specimen was PBMCs. The receptors shown here come from a man aged 25-45 years in good health and CMV-seropositive.

In this sample, this clone turned up a few times. The CDR3 loop is CASSLEGSTRETQYF. The CDR3 nucleotides read TGTGCCAGCAGCTTAGAAGGGAGTACACGAGAGACCCAGTACTTC. V is TRBV7-2 and J is TRBJ2-5, with a weak D call TRBD2 (5 bases). This CDR3 has 15 amino acids. Trimming shortened V by 1 base and J by 4 bases, and 13 bases separated the two germline ends. The germline gives CDR1 SGHTA, CDR2 FQGNSA.

This chain joins TRBV18 and TRBJ1-4; TRBD1 aligns across 8 bases. Germline V gene data show CDR1 as KGHSH and CDR2 as LQKENI. The junction had 6 bases not matched to a gene; V was cut back by 4 bases and J by 8 bases. The CDR3 consists of 14 residues. CDR3 in amino acids: CASSLDRGREKLFF. The CDR3, as DNA: TGTGCCAGCTCACTCGACAGGGGTCGAGAAAAACTGTTTTTT.